This T cell receptor beta chain was documented in a study of T cells in tuberculosis. As for the study in general: T cells were selected with CD1B tetramers loaded with glucose monomycolate. Study-level results: T cells binding CD1B-GMM tetramer weakly possibly escaped the sort.

The CDR3 has 14 amino acids. J gave up 6 bases and V 5 bases, and 4 bases lay outside the gene matches. Germline lookup yields CDR1 SGHTA and CDR2 FQGTGA. After thawing and overnight rest, PBMC were stained with GMM-loaded CD1B tetramer, viability dye and anti-CD3 for sorting. CD1B tetramers were loaded with Rhodococcus equi-derived C32 glucose monomycolate. Data came from immunoSEQ multiplex PCR; TCRdb stores just in-frame clones and leaves some out. The sample yields around 60,000 clones, about 76% seen once. The chain couples TRBV7-3 to TRBJ1-6, with TRBD1 identical over 7 bases. The TCR originated in an adult woman with latent tuberculosis. The sample taken for sequencing was CD1b-GMM tetramer-negative cells sorted from PBMCs. The CDR3 DNA reads as TGTGCCAGCAGCCCCCAGGGGGGTAATTCACCCCTCCACTTT. Protein: CASSPQGGNSPLHF.